This TCR beta chain was profiled in a study of T-cell memory formation after mild COVID-19. To note about this clonotype: No antigen is known for it.

One entry per CDR3 protein, called by TCRdb with MiXCR from the 5' RACE reads. This table holds fewer than 700,000 distinct CDR3 sequences, 18% found once. The study's findings and limits: Detection of some responders pre-infection suggested pre-existing cross-reactive memory T cells participated.

The sample consisted of PBMCs or a T cell subset sorted from them (not recorded which). The sequence was collected from an adult woman who had mild COVID-19 (a few samples of this study predate the infection). Cell type and time point are not known.

The CDR3 region is CASSFLGASGRYNEQFF. The CDR3 region has the DNA TGTGCCAGCAGCTTTTTGGGGGCTAGCGGGAGATACAATGAGCAGTTCTTC. The chain recombines TRBV5-5 with TRBJ2-1, with 10 bases that match TRBD2. The V and J ends lost 2 bases and 4 bases, in that order; junction bases with no gene match: 9. CDR1 and CDR2 from the germline V gene are SGHKS and YYEKEE (reference sequence). This CDR3 is built from 17 residues.